The 12 T cell receptor beta chains below come from one sample, sequenced in a study of T cell responses to AZD1222 COVID-19 vaccine. Method: immunoSEQ multiplex PCR; TCRdb's copy keeps in-frame clones and lacks some. The profile shows roughly 91,000 clones, roughly 89% of them singletons. This specimen consisted of peripheral blood, obtained on day 0 of AZD1222 vaccination. The receptor set was obtained from an adult in good health.

This chain uses TRBV10-1 with TRBJ1-1; maybe TRBD1 (5 bases). V lost 11 bases to trimming and J lost 0 bases, with 19 bases between them. From germline, CDR1 is WNHNN and CDR2 SYGVQD (reference sequence). The CDR3 runs 15 residues. As DNA, the CDR3 is TGCGCCGACACGGGGGGGAGAAACATGAACACTGAAGCTTTCTTT. Amino acids: CADTGGRNMNTEAFF.

The chain employs TRBV10-1 and TRBJ2-1, with 13 bases aligning to TRBD2. This CDR3 comprises 15 residues. The V and J ends lost 11 bases and 7 bases, in that order; junction bases with no gene match: 11. Germline V gene data show CDR1 as WNHNN and CDR2 as SYGVQD (reference sequence). The CDR3 here is CAAMGGLAGSNEQFF. Here the CDR3 DNA reads TGCGCCGCAATGGGGGGACTAGCGGGATCTAATGAGCAGTTCTTC.

The gene calls are TRBV14 and TRBJ1-4; possible D gene TRBD1, 6 bases. The length of the CDR3 is 14 residues. Germline-derived CDR1 and CDR2 are SGHDN and FVKESK. The germline V and J ends were trimmed by 6 bases and 8 bases, with 16 bases remaining between them. The CDR3: CASRLGGAGEKLFF. CDR3 nucleotide sequence: TGTGCCAGCAGACTCGGGGGGGCTGGAGAAAAACTGTTTTTT.

The chain carries TRBV6-5 and TRBJ1-5, with a possible D match to TRBD1 (6 bases). V was clipped by 10 bases and J by 7 bases, with 17 bases between them. This CDR3 comprises 13 residues. Germline assignment: CDR1 MNHEY and CDR2 SVGAGI. The CDR3 loop is CATQGSSSQPQHF. In DNA, the CDR3 is TGTGCCACACAGGGATCTTCCAGCCAGCCCCAGCATTTT.

The chain links TRBV7-2 to TRBJ1-3; D unresolved. The germline V gene has CDR1 SGHTA and CDR2 FQGNSA. The CDR3 runs 15 residues. Trimming shortened V by 1 base and J by 0 bases, and 7 bases separated the two germline ends. The CDR3 region has the DNA TGTGCCAGCAGCTTAGAGGTCTCCTCTGGAAACACCATATATTTT. It translates to CASSLEVSSGNTIYF.

The CDR3 DNA reads as TGTGCCAGCAGTTACTCCCTTACGGGAGGGCCGACTGAGCAGTTCTTC. It translates to CASSYSLTGGPTEQFF. This sequence joins TRBV6-5 and TRBJ2-1; 8 nucleotides agree with TRBD2. Trimming cost V 0 bases and J 9 bases; bases outside gene matches: 10. The germline V gene has CDR1 MNHEY and CDR2 SVGAGI. CDR3 length equals 16 residues.

The chain joins TRBV5-4 to TRBJ1-5, with D possibly TRBD1 on 5 matching bases. Trimming removed 4 bases from V and 7 bases from J, with 21 bases in between. The CDR3 totals 16 residues. Germline V CDR1 and CDR2: SGHNT, YYREEE (reference sequence). The CDR3 loop reads CASSNSGGGLPQPQHF. CDR3 DNA sequence: TGTGCCAGCAGCAATTCCGGGGGGGGACTGCCCCAGCCCCAGCATTTT.

The chain couples TRBV5-1 to TRBJ2-2; no reliable D call. V was clipped by 0 bases and J by 2 bases, with 8 bases between them. The CDR3 is 15 residues long. Germline values: CDR1 SGHRS, CDR2 YFSETQ. The CDR3 bases are TGCGCCAGCAGCTTGGATGCAGGAAACACCGGGGAGCTGTTTTTT. Translated, it gives CASSLDAGNTGELFF.

The V call is TRBV5-1, the J call TRBJ1-5, with D hard to call. V lost 10 bases to trimming and J lost 7 bases, with 9 bases between them. Per germline, CDR1 SGHRS and CDR2 YFSETQ. There are 10 residues in the CDR3. The CDR3, as DNA: TGCGCCCATAAAGGACAGCCCCAGCATTTT. Translated, it gives CAHKGQPQHF.

The chain combines TRBV5-1 with TRBJ2-5, with D unclear. Trimming shortened V by 3 bases and J by 4 bases, and 1 base separated the two germline ends. This CDR3 contains 10 residues. Germline assignment: CDR1 SGHRS and CDR2 YFSETQ. The CDR3 reads CASSSETQYF. The CDR3 DNA reads TGCGCCAGCAGCTCAGAGACCCAGTACTTC.

The rearrangement links TRBV27 to TRBJ2-2; the D gene is possibly TRBD1 (6 bases). The CDR3 covers 15 residues. The germline V gene encodes CDR1 MNHEY and CDR2 SMNVEV (reference sequence). With 3 bases removed from V and 4 bases from J, the gap between germline ends came to 12 bases. The DNA for the CDR3 is TGTGCCAGCAGTTTTGGGCAGGGGTCCACCGGGGAGCTGTTTTTT. Protein sequence: CASSFGQGSTGELFF.

The gene calls are TRBV6-5 and TRBJ2-1; TRBD2 aligns across 10 bases. CDR3 length: 14 amino acids. The J segment lost 7 bases and the V segment lost 6 bases, leaving 6 bases of the junction unmatched. CDR1 MNHEY and CDR2 SVGAGI come from the germline V gene. The DNA for the CDR3 is TGTGCCAGCAGGCGTACTAGCGGGATAAATGAGCAGTTCTTC. It specifies CASRRTSGINEQFF.